This TCR beta chain was profiled in a study of blood T cell repertoires in COVID-19. Authors' analysis steps: Amplifying reference gene primers gave estimates of nucleated cell counts. TCRdb's table, derived via immunoSEQ multiplex PCR, lists solely in-frame clones and lacks some. D and trimming come from the DNA, and the V and J calls and clone size come from that table. Here the sample spans 50,000 or so clones, about nine tenths being singletons. After removal of 3 bases from V and 5 bases from J, the junction contained 8 bases not matched to a gene. Germline assignment: CDR1 SGHVS and CDR2 FQNEAQ. The CDR3 consists of 15 residues.

This clonotype was sampled from a human donor in a cohort sampled during active COVID-19. Source material: peripheral blood. The rearrangement uses TRBV7-8 and TRBJ2-3, with 7 bases identical to TRBD1. The CDR3 protein is CASSFLAGGVDTQYF. The CDR3 coding sequence is TGTGCCAGCAGCTTCCTAGCAGGGGGAGTAGATACGCAGTATTTT.